What follows describes a single T cell receptor (beta chain). Its antigen is unknown. Since all of the isolated RNA was reverse transcribed, expressed TCRB transcripts were what got sequenced. TCRdb's copy holds only in-frame clones and misses some; the assay was immunoSEQ multiplex PCR. The table has 970,000 or so clones, about a sixth seen once. The sample originates from a study of beta chain features in type 1 diabetes. Regarding the study as a whole: Compared with healthy donors, patients appeared to share more similar naive, central memory and regulatory TCRB repertoires.

CDR1 and CDR2 from the germline V gene are SGDLS and YYNGEE. CDR3 length: 15 amino acids. The V end was cut by 1 base, the J end by 0 bases, with 9 bases between. The chain combines TRBV9 with TRBJ2-3, with D uncertain. This sequence originates from a woman between 18 and 29 years old in good health. Sequences were obtained from naive CD4+ T cells from blood. CDR3 amino acids: CASSVYLGSTDTQYF. Written as DNA, the CDR3 is TGTGCCAGCAGCGTATATTTAGGGAGCACAGATACGCAGTATTTT.